Presented here are 5 T cell receptor beta chains from one specimen sequenced in a study of immune cell composition in non-small cell lung cancer. Normal lung was sampled as far from the tumour as possible, at least 3 cm. This table comes from immunoSEQ multiplex PCR, and its TCRdb copy is limited to in-frame clones, with some not included. This table holds 3,500 to 5,000 clones, over 60% found once. Sequencing was done on a sample of non-adjacent lung tissue. These receptors originate from a human donor with non-small cell lung cancer.

CDR3 loop: CASRPWRLFSGNTIYF. CDR3 bases: TGTGCCAGCAGACCATGGAGACTCTTCTCTGGAAACACCATATATTTT. The V gene is TRBV5-6, the J gene TRBJ1-3; D unresolved. Germline CDR1 is SGHDT and CDR2 is YYEEEE. There are 16 residues in the CDR3. Trimming took 5 bases from V and 0 from J, leaving 15 bases between them.

This chain uses TRBV11-1 with TRBJ2-3, with 9 bases lining up with TRBD1. J gave up 1 base and V 5 bases, and 13 bases lay outside the gene matches. Germline CDR1 SGHAT, CDR2 FQDESV (reference sequence). The CDR3 length is 18 residues. In DNA form, the CDR3 reads TGTGCCAGCAGCCAGGATTGGGGACAGGGAGAGGGCACAGATACGCAGTATTTT. The encoded protein is CASSQDWGQGEGTDTQYF. The variable domain in full, with the rest retrieved from reference TRBV11-1 and TRBJ2-3, is EAEVAQSPRYKITEKSQAVAFWCDPISGHATLYWYRQILGQGPELLVQFQDESVVDDSQLPKDRFSAERLKGVDSTLKIQPAELGDSAMYLCASSQDWGQGEGTDTQYFGPGTRLTVL.

J is TRBJ2-3 and V is TRBV2; D unresolved. Germline loops: CDR1 SNHLY, CDR2 FYNNEI. Trimming pared 8 bases from V and 0 bases from J, leaving 12 bases between. The CDR3 has 14 residues. The CDR3 nucleotides are TGTGCCAGCTGTCGCTCTTCTAGCACAGATACGCAGTATTTT. This sequence encodes CASCRSSSTDTQYF.

The chain couples TRBV4-2 to TRBJ1-2; no reliable D call. Trimming shortened V by 0 bases and J by 3 bases, and 8 bases separated the two germline ends. There are 14 residues in the CDR3. CDR1 is LGHNA and CDR2 is YNFKEQ in the germline V gene. CDR3 sequence (DNA): TGTGCCAGCAGCCAAGATCGGGGATACTATGGCTACACCTTC. Amino acids: CASSQDRGYYGYTF.

The CDR3 spells CASSSHRVVSSPLHF. In DNA form, the CDR3 reads TGTGCCAGCAGTTCCCACAGGGTGGTAAGTTCACCCCTCCACTTT. The rearrangement links TRBV28 to TRBJ1-6; possibly TRBD1 for D (6 bases). Per the germline V gene, CDR1 is MDHEN and CDR2 is SYDVKM. V shed 4 bases and J shed 9 bases, with 16 bases lying between them. This CDR3 spans 15 amino acids.